The 20 T cell receptor beta chains below were found in one sample sequenced in a study of T cell responses to AZD1222 COVID-19 vaccine. Repertoires were generated with immunoSEQ multiplex PCR, while TCRdb's copy carries only in-frame clones and drops some. Found here are 120,000 to 150,000 clones, roughly 88% of them singletons; the top ten hold approximately 5.4%. This specimen was peripheral blood, taken 28 days after the second dose of the MenACWY control vaccine. Receptors were obtained from an adult who received the MenACWY meningococcal vaccine as a control.

The gene calls are TRBV27 and TRBJ2-3, with TRBD1 as a possible D gene (6 bases). Trimming pared 5 bases from V and 0 bases from J, leaving 15 bases between. The CDR3 contains 16 residues. Germline-derived CDR1 and CDR2 are MNHEY and SMNVEV (reference sequence). The CDR3 sequence is CASSAVGGASTDTQYF. The CDR3 bases are TGTGCCAGCAGTGCAGTAGGGGGAGCTAGCACAGATACGCAGTATTTT.

V is TRBV7-2 and J is TRBJ2-1; 11 bases are shared with TRBD2. This CDR3 has 15 amino acids. With 5 bases clipped from V and 3 bases from J, the junction kept 3 bases outside the gene matches. Germline CDR1 reads SGHTA; CDR2 reads FQGNSA. CDR3: CASSATSGVYNEQFF. The DNA for the CDR3 is TGTGCCAGCAGCGCGACTAGCGGGGTCTACAATGAGCAGTTCTTC.

This clone was observed a handful of times. The chain recombines TRBV5-5 with TRBJ2-3; D gene uncertain. Trimming took 0 bases from V and 4 from J, leaving 6 bases between them. The CDR3 extends over 13 amino acids. Germline V lookup: CDR1 SGHKS, CDR2 YYEKEE (reference sequence). The CDR3 sequence: CASSLVSADTQYF. CDR3 sequence (DNA): TGTGCCAGCAGCTTGGTGAGCGCAGATACGCAGTATTTT.

The rearrangement links TRBV4-2 to TRBJ2-7, with D perhaps given as TRBD1 or TRBD2 (6 bases each). Germline V gives CDR1 LGHNA, CDR2 YNFKEQ. Deletions cut 4 bases from V and 0 bases from J, with 13 bases between. The CDR3 is 15 residues long. This CDR3 reads CASSLNRGLSYEQYF. CDR3 bases: TGTGCCAGCAGCCTCAACCGGGGGCTCTCCTACGAGCAGTACTTC.

The V gene is TRBV5-8, the J gene TRBJ1-3; D possibly corresponds to TRBD1 (5 bases). The V gene lost 4 bases and the J gene lost 0 bases, with 11 bases spanning the gap. Germline assignment: CDR1 SGHTS and CDR2 YDEGEE. This CDR3 contains 15 residues. The CDR3 loop reads CASSVRRVSGNTIYF. Written as DNA, the CDR3 is TGTGCCAGCAGCGTGCGCAGGGTCTCTGGAAACACCATATATTTT.

CDR3 coding DNA: TGTGCCAGCAAGTGGGGGCTGGACACTGAAGCTTTCTTT. Its translation: CASKWGLDTEAFF. The chain couples TRBV2 to TRBJ1-1; a possible D gene is TRBD1 (6 bases). The V and J ends lost 7 bases and 3 bases respectively, with 12 bases between them. CDR3 size: 13 residues. CDR1 SNHLY and CDR2 FYNNEI come from the germline V gene.

This clone appeared a single time. V usage is TRBV6-6 and J usage is TRBJ1-5; 7 bases are a match to TRBD1. The V gene end was trimmed by 5 bases and the J gene end by 1 base; junction bases not matched to a gene: 11. Germline CDR1 and CDR2: MNHNY and SVGAGI (reference sequence). This CDR3 region has 17 residues. The DNA of the CDR3 is TGTGCCAGCAGTCAAAGAGGCCGCAGGGGGAGCAATCAGCCCCAGCATTTT. It codes for CASSQRGRRGSNQPQHF.

The genes are TRBV5-4 and TRBJ2-3, with D possibly being TRBD2 (5 bases). V was clipped by 2 bases and J by 2 bases, with 12 bases between them. CDR1 and CDR2 (germline): SGHNT, YYREEE (reference sequence). This CDR3 region has 15 residues. The CDR3 bases are TGTGCCAGCAGCTTTACCGGACTGGACACAGATACGCAGTATTTT. Amino acid sequence: CASSFTGLDTDTQYF.

This chain connects TRBV7-3 to TRBJ2-5; 9 nucleotides line up with TRBD1. This CDR3 has 17 amino acids. J gave up 2 bases and V 7 bases, and 14 bases lay outside the gene matches. Germline V gives CDR1 SGHTA, CDR2 FQGTGA. In nucleotides, the CDR3 is TGTGCCAGCACCCTATCTCCCGGACAGGGGCGGCAAGAGACCCAGTACTTC. Translation gives CASTLSPGQGRQETQYF.

V is TRBV3-1 (or the pseudogene TRBV3-2) and J is TRBJ2-1, with no clear D. This CDR3 region has 18 residues. Germline V gene data show CDR1 as LGHDT and CDR2 as YNNKEL (reference sequence). V was shortened by 0 bases and J by 0 bases, with 15 bases between the two germline ends. The CDR3 sequence is CASSQDSAPRSSYNEQFF. DNA for the CDR3: TGTGCCAGCAGCCAAGATTCAGCGCCCAGGAGCTCCTACAATGAGCAGTTCTTC.

The chain couples TRBV15 to TRBJ1-4; perhaps TRBD1 as D (6 bases). The CDR3 covers 15 residues. V lost 1 base to trimming and J lost 8 bases, with 14 bases between them. The V gene's germline CDR1 is LNHNV and CDR2 YYDKDF (reference sequence). This CDR3 is CATSRVRGSGEKLFF. The CDR3 DNA follows: TGTGCCACCAGCAGAGTTAGGGGGTCGGGAGAAAAACTGTTTTTT.

This chain uses TRBV5-1 with TRBJ2-5; 9 bases agree with TRBD1. This CDR3 comprises 15 residues. Germline values: CDR1 SGHRS, CDR2 YFSETQ. V was clipped by 4 bases and J by 4 bases; unmatched bases: 8. The CDR3 DNA is TGCGCCAGCAGCCGGAGGGGACAGGGAGGAGAGACCCAGTACTTC. This translates into CASSRRGQGGETQYF.

The table lists this clone with a count of one. The gene calls are TRBV19 and TRBJ2-1, with D uncertain. The length of the CDR3 is 15 residues. CDR1 and CDR2 (germline): LNHDA, SQIVND (reference sequence). Trimming cost V 1 base and J 0 bases, with 7 bases left between them. The chain's CDR3 is CASSIGPGSYNEQFF. In DNA form, the CDR3 reads TGTGCCAGTAGTATAGGCCCGGGCTCCTACAATGAGCAGTTCTTC.

V is TRBV27 and J is TRBJ2-3; D remains unclear. The CDR3 is 15 amino acids. CDR1 and CDR2 from the germline V gene are MNHEY and SMNVEV (reference sequence). Deletions cut 8 bases from V and 0 bases from J, with 15 bases between. CDR3 sequence: CASRKGSGSTDTQYF. Written as DNA, the CDR3 is TGTGCCAGCCGCAAGGGAAGTGGTAGCACAGATACGCAGTATTTT.

The chain employs TRBV5-1 and TRBJ2-3, with 9 positions matching TRBD1. Germline loops: CDR1 SGHRS, CDR2 YFSETQ. The length of the CDR3 is 14 residues. Losses at the gene ends were 5 bases for V and 4 bases for J; bases not matched to a gene: 5. CDR3 nucleotide sequence: TGCGCCAGCAGTTTCGGGACAGGGTCAGATACGCAGTATTTT. Translation: CASSFGTGSDTQYF. The entire variable domain, with the rest obtained from reference TRBV5-1 and TRBJ2-3, is as follows: KAGVTQTPRYLIKTRGQQVTLSCSPISGHRSVSWYQQTPGQGLQFLFEYFSETQRNKGNFPGRFSGRQFSNSRSEMNVSTLELGDSALYLCASSFGTGSDTQYFGPGTRLTVL.

The CDR3 nucleotides are TGTGCCAGCACCCAGGGGGGCGAGTGGAACACTGAAGCTTTCTTT. Amino acids: CASTQGGEWNTEAFF. This chain connects TRBV9 to TRBJ1-1; 7 bases match TRBD1. The CDR3 runs 15 residues. Germline V gene data show CDR1 as SGDLS and CDR2 as YYNGEE. Trimming removed 6 bases from V and 1 base from J; junction bases left unmatched: 9.

The chain couples TRBV28 to TRBJ1-3; tentatively, D is TRBD1 (5 bases). V was shortened by 3 bases and J by 2 bases, with 5 bases between the two germline ends. Germline CDR1 reads MDHEN; CDR2 reads SYDVKM. This CDR3 has 13 amino acids. CDR3 sequence reads: CASSLTAGNTIYF. As DNA, the CDR3 is TGTGCCAGCAGTTTGACAGCTGGAAACACCATATATTTT.

This chain joins TRBV4-1 and TRBJ1-5; 10 bases match TRBD1. The V segment lost 0 bases and the J segment 2 bases; nucleotides outside the gene matches: 4. This CDR3 has 17 amino acids. The germline V gene encodes CDR1 MGHRA and CDR2 YSYEKL. The CDR3 nucleotides are TGCGCCAGCAGCCAAGATGACAGGGGGCTAGGCAATCAGCCCCAGCATTTT. Its protein product is CASSQDDRGLGNQPQHF.

The chain recombines TRBV18 with TRBJ2-7; TRBD2 matches 9 bases. V gave up 3 bases and J gave up 1 base; unmatched junction bases: 4. The CDR3 is 15 amino acids. Germline V lookup: CDR1 KGHSH, CDR2 LQKENI. The CDR3 bases are TGTGCCAGCTCACCGGGACTAGCTCTATCCTACGAGCAGTACTTC. This sequence encodes CASSPGLALSYEQYF.

The chain recombines TRBV30 with TRBJ1-1; the D gene is possibly TRBD1 (6 bases). V lost 7 bases, J lost 0 bases, and 9 bases lay in between. Germline V lookup: CDR1 GTSNPN, CDR2 SVGIG (reference sequence). CDR3 length: 12 amino acids. CDR3: CALTGVNTEAFF. The CDR3 bases are TGTGCCTTGACAGGAGTGAACACTGAAGCTTTCTTT.